A selection of T cell receptor beta chains follows, all from one sample in a study of T cell responses to AZD1222 COVID-19 vaccine. The protocol was immunoSEQ multiplex PCR, while the TCRdb copy is restricted to in-frame clones and leaves out a portion. Here the sample spans about 110,000 clones, 88% being singletons. The source was peripheral blood, collected on day 0 of AZD1222 vaccination. Receptors were obtained from an adult in good health. CDR3s include the opening cysteine and the closing phenylalanine or tryptophan. Fields, in order: D gene, J gene, clone size, V gene, CDR3 DNA, CDR3 protein. A D gene is named only where the DNA matches it firmly. Expanded clones get a size class; other rows say once, few or many, or leave the size out.

NA | TRBJ1-1 | NA | TRBV5-1 | TGCGCCAGCAGCTTTACAGGGAACACTGAAGCTTTCTTT | CASSFTGNTEAFF
TRBD1 | TRBJ1-1 | NA | TRBV5-1 | TGCGCCAGCAGCTTTACAGGGGGTGACACTGAAGCTTTCTTT | CASSFTGGDTEAFF
NA | TRBJ1-1 | NA | TRBV5-1 | TGCGCCAGCAGCCCCCGGTACGGGGAAGCTATTACTGAAGCTTTCTTT | CASSPRYGEAITEAFF
NA | TRBJ1-2 | NA | TRBV24-1 | TGTGCCACCAGTGATTCGACAGACTACTATGGCTACACCTTC | CATSDSTDYYGYTF
NA | TRBJ2-4 | NA | TRBV30 | TGTGCCTGGGGAGGGATGACCAAAAACATTCAGTACTTC | CAWGGMTKNIQYF
NA | TRBJ1-3 | few | TRBV5-1 | TGCGCCAGCAGCTCACAGGGCTCCGGAAACACCATATATTTT | CASSSQGSGNTIYF
NA | TRBJ1-4 | once | TRBV7-9 | TGTGCCAGCAGCTCACCGTATGAGGGAGCAACTAATGAAAAACTGTTTTTT | CASSSPYEGATNEKLFF
NA | TRBJ1-2 | NA | TRBV10-1 | TGCGCCAGCAGTGGGAATTGGAACTATGGCTACACCTTC | CASSGNWNYGYTF
TRBD2 | TRBJ2-1 | NA | TRBV5-4 | TGTGCCAGCAGCCTAGGACTAGCGGACTACAATGAGCAGTTCTTC | CASSLGLADYNEQFF
NA | TRBJ1-4 | once | TRBV19 | TGTGCCAGTAGCCCGACAGGAACTAATGAAAAACTGTTTTTT | CASSPTGTNEKLFF
NA | TRBJ1-1 | NA | TRBV28 | TGTGCCAGCAGCGAAGGGCGGGTAGCTTTCTTT | CASSEGRVAFF
NA | TRBJ1-5 | NA | TRBV18 | TGTGCCAGCTCACCAGGGGGAAACCAGCCCCAGCATTTT | CASSPGGNQPQHF
NA | TRBJ1-1 | NA | TRBV11-2 | TGTGCCAGCAGCTTAGTGGCCCAAGCTTTCTTT | CASSLVAQAFF
NA | TRBJ2-7 | NA | TRBV20-1 | TGCAGTGCTAGTGACAGCTACGAGCAGTACTTC | CSASDSYEQYF
TRBD2 | TRBJ2-1 | few | TRBV7-2 | TGTGCCAGCAGCCAGACTAGCGGACCCTACAATGAGCAGTTCTTC | CASSQTSGPYNEQFF
NA | TRBJ2-3 | NA | TRBV7-6 | TGTGCCAGCAGTCCCCCTGGGGGCACAGATACGCAGTATTTT | CASSPPGGTDTQYF